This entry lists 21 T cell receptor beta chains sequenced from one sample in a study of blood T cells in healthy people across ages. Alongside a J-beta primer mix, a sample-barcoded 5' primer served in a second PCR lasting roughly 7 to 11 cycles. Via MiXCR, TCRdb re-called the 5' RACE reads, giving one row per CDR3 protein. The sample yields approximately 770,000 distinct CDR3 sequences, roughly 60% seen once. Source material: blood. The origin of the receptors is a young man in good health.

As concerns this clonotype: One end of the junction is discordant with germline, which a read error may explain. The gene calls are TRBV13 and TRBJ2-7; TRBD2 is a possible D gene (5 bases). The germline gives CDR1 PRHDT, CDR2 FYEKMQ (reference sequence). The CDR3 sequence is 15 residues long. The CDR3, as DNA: TGTGCCAGCAACTTAGGAGGTAGACCCAGCTACGAGCAGTACTTC. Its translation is CASNLGGRPSYEQYF.

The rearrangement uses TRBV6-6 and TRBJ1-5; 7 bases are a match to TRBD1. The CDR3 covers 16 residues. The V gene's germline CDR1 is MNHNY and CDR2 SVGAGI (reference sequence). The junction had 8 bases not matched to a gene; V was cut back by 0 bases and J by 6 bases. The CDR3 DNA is TGTGCCAGCAGTTACTCGACAGGGCAGGGAGTTCAGCCCCAGCATTTT. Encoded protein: CASSYSTGQGVQPQHF.

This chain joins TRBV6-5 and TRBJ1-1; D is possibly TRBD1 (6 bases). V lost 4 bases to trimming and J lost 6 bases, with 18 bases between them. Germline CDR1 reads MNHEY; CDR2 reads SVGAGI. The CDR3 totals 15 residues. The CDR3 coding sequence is TGTGCCAGCAGTTCTACGGGGGCCGCGGCCGCTGAAGCTTTCTTT. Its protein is CASSSTGAAAAEAFF.

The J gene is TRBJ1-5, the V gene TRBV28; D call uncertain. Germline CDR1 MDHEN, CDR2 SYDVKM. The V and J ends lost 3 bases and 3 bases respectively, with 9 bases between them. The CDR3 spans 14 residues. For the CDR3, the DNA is TGTGCCAGCAGTTTCGGCACTATCAATCAGCCCCAGCATTTT. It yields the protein CASSFGTINQPQHF.

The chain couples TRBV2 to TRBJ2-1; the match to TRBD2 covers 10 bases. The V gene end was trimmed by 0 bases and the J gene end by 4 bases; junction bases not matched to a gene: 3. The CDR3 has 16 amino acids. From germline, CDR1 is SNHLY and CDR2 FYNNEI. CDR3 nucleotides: TGTGCCAGCAGTGAAGCGAGGACTAGCGGATACAATGAGCAGTTCTTC. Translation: CASSEARTSGYNEQFF.

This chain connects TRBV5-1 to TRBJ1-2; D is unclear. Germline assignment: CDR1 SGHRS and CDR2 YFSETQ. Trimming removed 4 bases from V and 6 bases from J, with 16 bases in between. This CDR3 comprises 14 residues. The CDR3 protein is CASSPEWARDGYTF. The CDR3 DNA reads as TGCGCCAGCAGCCCCGAATGGGCTCGGGATGGCTACACCTTC.

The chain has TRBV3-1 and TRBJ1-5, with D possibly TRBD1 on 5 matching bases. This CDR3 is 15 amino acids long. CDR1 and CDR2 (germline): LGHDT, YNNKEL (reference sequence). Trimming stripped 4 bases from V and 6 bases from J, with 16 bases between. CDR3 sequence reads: CASSPGRAKAQPQHF. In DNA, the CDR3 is TGTGCCAGCAGCCCCGGCAGGGCTAAGGCTCAGCCCCAGCATTTT.

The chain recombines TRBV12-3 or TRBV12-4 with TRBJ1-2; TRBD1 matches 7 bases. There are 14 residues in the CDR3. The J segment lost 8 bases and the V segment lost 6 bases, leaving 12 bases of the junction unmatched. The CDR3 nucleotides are TGTGCCAGCAGCAGGGACAGAGGTTCCTTCGGCTACACCTTC. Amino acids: CASSRDRGSFGYTF.

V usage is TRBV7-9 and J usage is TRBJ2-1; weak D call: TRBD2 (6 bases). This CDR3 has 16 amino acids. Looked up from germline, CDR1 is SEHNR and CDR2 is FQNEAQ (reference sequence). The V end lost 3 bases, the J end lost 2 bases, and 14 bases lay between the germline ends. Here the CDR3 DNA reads TGTGCCAGCAGCTTTGGGGAAGGGAGGACCTACAATGAGCAGTTCTTC. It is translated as CASSFGEGRTYNEQFF.

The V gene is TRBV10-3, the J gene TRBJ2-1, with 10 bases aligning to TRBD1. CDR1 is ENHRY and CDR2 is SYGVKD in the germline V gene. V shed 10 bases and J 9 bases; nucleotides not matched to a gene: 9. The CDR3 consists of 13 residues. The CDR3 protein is CATAWDRGTEQFF. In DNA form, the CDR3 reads TGTGCCACCGCATGGGACAGGGGAACTGAGCAGTTCTTC.

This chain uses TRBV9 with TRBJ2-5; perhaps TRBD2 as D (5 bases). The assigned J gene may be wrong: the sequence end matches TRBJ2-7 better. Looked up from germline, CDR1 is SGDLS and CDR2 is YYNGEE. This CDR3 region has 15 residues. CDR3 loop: CASSVAPLAQHEQYF. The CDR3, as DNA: TGTGCCAGCAGCGTAGCACCCCTAGCCCAGCACGAGCAGTACTTC.

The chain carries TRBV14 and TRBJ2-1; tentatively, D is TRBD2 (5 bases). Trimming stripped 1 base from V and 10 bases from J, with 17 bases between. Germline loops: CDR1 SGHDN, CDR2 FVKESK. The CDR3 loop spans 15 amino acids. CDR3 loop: CASSQAQRNPYEQFF. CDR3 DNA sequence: TGTGCCAGCAGCCAAGCCCAGCGGAACCCCTACGAGCAGTTCTTC.

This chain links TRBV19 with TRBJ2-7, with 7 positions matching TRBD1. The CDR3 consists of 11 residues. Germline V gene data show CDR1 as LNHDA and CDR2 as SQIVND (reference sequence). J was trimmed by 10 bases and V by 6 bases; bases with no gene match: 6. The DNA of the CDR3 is TGTGCCAGTAGACAGGGGAGCAGCCAGTACTTC. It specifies CASRQGSSQYF.

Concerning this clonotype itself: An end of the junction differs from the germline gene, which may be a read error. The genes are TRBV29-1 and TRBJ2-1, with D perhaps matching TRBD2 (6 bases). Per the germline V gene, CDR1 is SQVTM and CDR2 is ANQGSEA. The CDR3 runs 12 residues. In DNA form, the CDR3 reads TGCAGCGGGGGAGGCGAATACAATAAGCAGTTCTTC. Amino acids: CSGGGEYNKQFF.

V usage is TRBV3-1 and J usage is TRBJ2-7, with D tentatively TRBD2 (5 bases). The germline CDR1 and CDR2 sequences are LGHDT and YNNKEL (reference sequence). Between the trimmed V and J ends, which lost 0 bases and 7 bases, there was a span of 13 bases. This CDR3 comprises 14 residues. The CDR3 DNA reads TGTGCCAGCAGCCAAGAGGCAAGATCGGGGGAGCAGTACTTC. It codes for CASSQEARSGEQYF.

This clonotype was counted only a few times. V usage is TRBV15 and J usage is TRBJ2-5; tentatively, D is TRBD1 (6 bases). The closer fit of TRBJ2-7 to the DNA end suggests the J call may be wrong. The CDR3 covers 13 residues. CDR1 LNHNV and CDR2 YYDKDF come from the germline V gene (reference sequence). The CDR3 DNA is TGTGCCACCAGATTAAACAGGGCAGGCGAGCAGTACTTC. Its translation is CATRLNRAGEQYF.

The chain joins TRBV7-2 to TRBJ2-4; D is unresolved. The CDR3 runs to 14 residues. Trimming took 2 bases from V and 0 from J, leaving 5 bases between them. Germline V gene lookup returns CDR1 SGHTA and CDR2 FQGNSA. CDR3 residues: CASSLRVAKNIQYF. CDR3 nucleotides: TGTGCCAGCAGCTTAAGGGTAGCCAAAAACATTCAGTACTTC.

The CDR3 region is CASTIRKGNDYGYTF. The CDR3 DNA is TGTGCCAGCACCATTAGAAAAGGAAATGACTATGGCTACACCTTC. The chain is built from TRBV5-6 and TRBJ1-2, with D uncertain. V dropped 6 bases and J dropped 3 bases, with 18 bases sitting between them. Germline values: CDR1 SGHDT, CDR2 YYEEEE. The CDR3 covers 15 residues. Full variable domain (remainder filled in from reference TRBV5-6 and TRBJ1-2): DAGVTQSPTHLIKTRGQQVTLRCSPKSGHDTVSWYQQALGQGPQFIFQYYEEEERQRGNFPDRFSGHQFPNYSSELNVNALLLGDSALYLCASTIRKGNDYGYTFGSGTRLTVV.

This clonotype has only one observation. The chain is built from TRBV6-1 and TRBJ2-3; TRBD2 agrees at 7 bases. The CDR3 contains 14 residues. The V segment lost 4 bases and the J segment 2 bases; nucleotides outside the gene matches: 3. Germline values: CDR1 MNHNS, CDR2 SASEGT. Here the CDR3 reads CASSAAGSTDTQYF. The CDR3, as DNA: TGTGCCAGCAGTGCAGCGGGATCCACAGATACGCAGTATTTT.

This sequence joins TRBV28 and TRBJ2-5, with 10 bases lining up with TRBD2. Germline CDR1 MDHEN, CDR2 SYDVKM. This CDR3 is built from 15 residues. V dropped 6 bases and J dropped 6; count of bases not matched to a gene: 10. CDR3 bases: TGTGCCAGCAGCTCCCAGCGGGAGGGCCGGAAGACCCAGTACTTC. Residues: CASSSQREGRKTQYF.

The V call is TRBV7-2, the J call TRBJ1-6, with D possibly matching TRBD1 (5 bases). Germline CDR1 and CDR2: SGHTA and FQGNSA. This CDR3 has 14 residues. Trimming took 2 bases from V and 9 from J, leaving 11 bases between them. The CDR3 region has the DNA TGTGCCAGCAGCTTATCGAGGGGCTCTTCACCCCTCCACTTT. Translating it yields CASSLSRGSSPLHF. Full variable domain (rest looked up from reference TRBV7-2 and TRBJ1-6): GAGVSQSPSNKVTEKGKDVELRCDPISGHTALYWYRQSLGQGLEFLIYFQGNSAPDKSGLPSDRFSAERTGGSVSTLTIQRTQQEDSAVYLCASSLSRGSSPLHFGNGTRLTVT.